These 24 T cell receptor beta chains were sequenced from one sample in a study of T cell changes during pregnancy in multiple sclerosis (dated by TCRdb to between 2019 and 2020). The library was built by means of the immunoSEQ multiplex PCR assay. This is the immuneACCESS table as TCRdb keeps it, with only in-frame sequences that have V and J called. A part of the clones is gone; compared with another copy, unresolved V genes explain less than half, and the rest is unexplained. This sample comprises around 30,000 clones, about 85% of them detected only once. The ten largest clones represent 6.5% to 9.5% of the sample. The sequences come from CD8+ T cells from peripheral blood mononuclear cells, collected after pregnancy. These receptors came from a female donor with multiple sclerosis, enrolled in a pregnancy study.

The V call is TRBV7-8, the J call TRBJ1-3, with D perhaps matching TRBD1 (5 bases). The CDR3 is 15 residues long. Per germline, CDR1 SGHVS and CDR2 FQNEAQ. Deletions cut 4 bases from V and 0 bases from J, with 10 bases between. The CDR3 loop is CASSSRASSGNTIYF. CDR3 in DNA: TGTGCCAGCAGCTCCAGGGCCTCCTCTGGAAACACCATATATTTT.

V is TRBV6-5 and J is TRBJ2-3, with TRBD1 identical over 7 bases. Germline lookup yields CDR1 MNHEY and CDR2 SVGAGI. The V gene end was trimmed by 3 bases and the J gene end by 2 bases; junction bases not matched to a gene: 5. CDR3 length equals 15 residues. The CDR3 region is CASSYSGQLTDTQYF. CDR3 in DNA: TGTGCCAGCAGTTATTCGGGACAGCTCACAGATACGCAGTATTTT.

This chain joins TRBV27 and TRBJ1-4; D is possibly TRBD1 (6 bases). V lost 8 bases, J lost 4 bases, and 14 bases lay in between. CDR3 size: 14 residues. The germline CDR1 and CDR2 sequences are MNHEY and SMNVEV (reference sequence). CDR3 amino acids: CASSKRGINEKLFF. The CDR3 region has the DNA TGTGCCAGCTCAAAGAGGGGGATTAATGAAAAACTGTTTTTT.

The genes are TRBV7-9 and TRBJ2-7; D is perhaps TRBD2 (5 bases). The V gene lost 5 bases and the J gene lost 7 bases, with 18 bases spanning the gap. This CDR3 is 14 amino acids long. Germline V gene lookup returns CDR1 SEHNR and CDR2 FQNEAQ (reference sequence). The CDR3 protein is CASSPSEFPGEQYF. The CDR3 nucleotides read TGTGCCAGCAGCCCTAGTGAGTTCCCGGGGGAGCAGTACTTC. Drawing the rest from reference TRBV7-9 and TRBJ2-7, the complete variable domain is DTGVSQNPRHKITKRGQNVTFRCDPISEHNRLYWYRQTLGQGPEFLTYFQNEAQLEKSRLLSDRFSAERPKGSFSTLEIQRTEQGDSAMYLCASSPSEFPGEQYFGPGTRLTVT.

This rearrangement joins TRBV7-2 to TRBJ1-5; D remains ambiguous. The CDR3 runs to 17 residues. Trimming shortened V by 2 bases and J by 3 bases, and 17 bases separated the two germline ends. CDR1 and CDR2 (germline): SGHTA, FQGNSA. The CDR3 is CASSLSLHGQTNQPQHF. In DNA form, the CDR3 reads TGTGCCAGCAGCTTATCTCTGCATGGGCAGACCAATCAGCCCCAGCATTTT.

V gene TRBV19 combines with J gene TRBJ2-7, with D possibly matching TRBD2 (5 bases). Germline CDR1 LNHDA, CDR2 SQIVND (reference sequence). V dropped 4 bases and J dropped 2 bases, with 12 bases sitting between them. There are 14 residues in the CDR3. CDR3 region: CASSRREWPYEQYF. CDR3 nucleotide sequence: TGTGCCAGTAGTAGAAGGGAGTGGCCCTACGAGCAGTACTTC.

This clone is classed as medium-sized. V is TRBV6-4 and J is TRBJ2-3; maybe TRBD2 (7 bases). V was clipped by 3 bases and J by 5 bases, with 12 bases between them. The CDR3 contains 14 residues. From germline, CDR1 is MRHNA and CDR2 SNTAGT. This chain's CDR3 is CASSEDGGRDTQYF. The CDR3 DNA follows: TGTGCCAGCAGTGAAGACGGGGGGCGAGATACGCAGTATTTT.

The V gene is TRBV11-2, the J gene TRBJ1-1; no clear D. This CDR3 is built from 16 residues. CDR1 is SGHAT and CDR2 is FQNNGV in the germline V gene. Trimming left V 5 bases short and J 3 bases short, with 19 bases between. CDR3 coding DNA: TGTGCCAGCAGCACTCTTAGAGGCTACTCGGACACTGAAGCTTTCTTT. Its translation is CASSTLRGYSDTEAFF.

The rearrangement links TRBV10-3 to TRBJ1-4; D is uncertain. The ends were cut back, 2 bases at V and 0 bases at J, with 10 bases in the middle. The CDR3 consists of 16 residues. Germline lookup yields CDR1 ENHRY and CDR2 SYGVKD. CDR3 sequence: CAISESRSTTNEKLFF. CDR3 coding DNA: TGTGCCATCAGTGAGAGCAGGTCTACAACTAATGAAAAACTGTTTTTT.

The chain uses TRBV13 and TRBJ2-2, with TRBD2 as a possible D gene (5 bases). Germline V gene sequence: CDR1 PRHDT, CDR2 FYEKMQ (reference sequence). CDR3 size: 13 residues. Trimming left V 5 bases short and J 2 bases short, with 6 bases between. CDR3 loop: CASSEGNTGELFF. CDR3 coding DNA: TGTGCCAGCAGCGAGGGTAACACCGGGGAGCTGTTTTTT.

The chain is built from TRBV4-1 and TRBJ2-3; TRBD2 might be the D (6 bases). The CDR3 contains 19 residues. V lost 2 bases and J 3 bases, leaving 24 bases between the germline ends. Per the germline V gene, CDR1 is MGHRA and CDR2 is YSYEKL. CDR3 amino acids: CASSQRLLGGIGWTDTQYF. The DNA for the CDR3 is TGCGCCAGCAGCCAACGACTCCTTGGGGGGATAGGGTGGACAGATACGCAGTATTTT.

The chain employs TRBV21-1 and TRBJ1-5; the table assigns TRBD1, which was not confirmed against the DNA. TRBV21-1 is reported as a pseudogene. The CDR3 extends over 15 amino acids. This chain's CDR3 is CASSKGGQGGQPQHF. The CDR3 DNA sequence: TGTGCCAGCAGCAAAGGGGGACAGGGAGGTCAGCCCCAGCATTTT.

The CDR3 bases are TGTGCCAGCAGCTCTTTTCTCCCAATCGGGGGGGGATACAATGAGCAGTTCTTC. It specifies CASSSFLPIGGGYNEQFF. The chain recombines TRBV27 with TRBJ2-1, with TRBD2 matching 8 bases. With V trimmed by 6 bases and J by 4 bases, 17 bases remained unmatched. The V gene's germline CDR1 is MNHEY and CDR2 SMNVEV (reference sequence). CDR3 size: 18 residues.

The chain carries TRBV11-2 and TRBJ2-7; maybe TRBD1 (5 bases). Trimming took off 5 bases at V and 6 bases at J, with 11 bases between the two ends. The germline V gene encodes CDR1 SGHAT and CDR2 FQNNGV. CDR3 length: 12 amino acids. CDR3 sequence reads: CASSITRAEQYF. The CDR3 bases are TGTGCCAGCAGCATAACCAGGGCCGAGCAGTACTTC.

J is TRBJ2-3 and V is TRBV7-9, with 8 bases matching TRBD2. This CDR3 spans 16 amino acids. The V gene's germline CDR1 is SEHNR and CDR2 FQNEAQ (reference sequence). The ends lost 5 bases at V and 0 bases at J; junction bases unmatched: 7. The CDR3 spells CASSLRTSSSTDTQYF. CDR3 DNA: TGTGCCAGCAGCCTCCGGACTAGCTCAAGCACAGATACGCAGTATTTT.

This chain uses TRBV12-5 with TRBJ2-1, with a weak D call TRBD2 (7 bases). Germline values: CDR1 LGHNT, CDR2 FRNRAP. The V gene lost 5 bases and the J gene lost 2 bases, with 19 bases spanning the gap. This CDR3 comprises 17 residues. CDR3 sequence (DNA): TGTGCTAGTGGTCCCCCGCTCGCGGGGGCCACCTACAATGAGCAGTTCTTC. It specifies CASGPPLAGATYNEQFF.

In DNA, the CDR3 is TGTGCCAGCAGTCCCTACCCAGTCGACTACCCCCAAGAGACCCAGTACTTC. Translation: CASSPYPVDYPQETQYF. The chain joins TRBV27 to TRBJ2-5; D possibly corresponds to TRBD2 (5 bases). There are 17 residues in the CDR3. With 5 bases removed from V and 1 base from J, the gap between germline ends came to 20 bases. Looked up from germline, CDR1 is MNHEY and CDR2 is SMNVEV (reference sequence).

The chain is built from TRBV9 and TRBJ2-3, with 11 nucleotides matching TRBD1. Germline CDR1 and CDR2: SGDLS and YYNGEE. CDR3 length: 17 residues. The trim removed 3 bases at V and 6 bases at J, leaving 12 bases unmatched. CDR3 DNA sequence: TGTGCCAGCAGCGCCGGGTGGGGACAGGGGGATTTTGATACGCAGTATTTT. This translates into CASSAGWGQGDFDTQYF. Filled out from reference TRBV9 and TRBJ2-3, the complete variable domain reads DSGVTQTPKHLITATGQRVTLRCSPRSGDLSVYWYQQSLDQGLQFLIQYYNGEERAKGNILERFSAQQFPDLHSELNLSSLELGDSALYFCASSAGWGQGDFDTQYFGPGTRLTVL.

V usage is TRBV5-1 and J usage is TRBJ2-2; a weak D match, TRBD2 (6 bases). The germline V gene has CDR1 SGHRS and CDR2 YFSETQ. The CDR3 consists of 15 residues. V was shortened by 1 base and J by 3 bases, with 10 bases between the two germline ends. The CDR3 loop reads CASSLWEDYTGELFF. Written as DNA, the CDR3 is TGCGCCAGCAGCTTGTGGGAGGATTACACCGGGGAGCTGTTTTTT.

V gene TRBV10-3 combines with J gene TRBJ2-1; 8 nucleotides align to TRBD2. Losses at the gene ends were 11 bases for V and 9 bases for J; bases not matched to a gene: 18. Per the germline V gene, CDR1 is ENHRY and CDR2 is SYGVKD. The CDR3 consists of 15 residues. The CDR3 DNA reads as TGTGCCGTCGCTCAGTATGGGACTAGGGATCTTGAGCAGTTCTTC. It codes for CAVAQYGTRDLEQFF.

The chain links TRBV27 to TRBJ2-1; 11 nucleotides agree with TRBD2. The CDR3 extends over 16 amino acids. Germline-derived CDR1 and CDR2 are MNHEY and SMNVEV (reference sequence). Trimming removed 3 bases from V and 6 bases from J; junction bases left unmatched: 7. The CDR3 DNA reads as TGTGCCAGCAGTTTGCTAGCGGGGGGCACTGTCAATGAGCAGTTCTTC. Translating it yields CASSLLAGGTVNEQFF.

This clone was counted a single time. J is TRBJ1-2 and V is TRBV19, with 12 positions matching TRBD1. V was pared by 4 bases and J by 5 bases, with 2 bases of the junction left unmatched. This CDR3 comprises 14 residues. Germline values: CDR1 LNHDA, CDR2 SQIVND (reference sequence). CDR3 residues: CASSRGQGAYGYTF. As DNA, the CDR3 is TGTGCCAGTAGTAGGGGACAGGGGGCTTATGGCTACACCTTC.

The chain joins TRBV28 to TRBJ2-1; 11 positions match TRBD2. The CDR3 extends over 14 amino acids. The V and J ends lost 5 bases and 4 bases, in that order; junction bases with no gene match: 1. CDR1 MDHEN and CDR2 SYDVKM come from the germline V gene. CDR3 sequence (DNA): TGTGCCAGCAGTGCTAGCGGGGGGTACAATGAGCAGTTCTTC. This translates into CASSASGGYNEQFF.

The genes are TRBV9 and TRBJ2-2, with no clear D. CDR1 is SGDLS and CDR2 is YYNGEE in the germline V gene. Between the trimmed V and J ends, which lost 4 bases and 1 base, there was a span of 11 bases. The CDR3 totals 15 residues. The CDR3 reads CASSPTTLNTGELFF. The CDR3 nucleotides read TGTGCCAGCAGCCCTACCACCTTGAACACCGGGGAGCTGTTTTTT.